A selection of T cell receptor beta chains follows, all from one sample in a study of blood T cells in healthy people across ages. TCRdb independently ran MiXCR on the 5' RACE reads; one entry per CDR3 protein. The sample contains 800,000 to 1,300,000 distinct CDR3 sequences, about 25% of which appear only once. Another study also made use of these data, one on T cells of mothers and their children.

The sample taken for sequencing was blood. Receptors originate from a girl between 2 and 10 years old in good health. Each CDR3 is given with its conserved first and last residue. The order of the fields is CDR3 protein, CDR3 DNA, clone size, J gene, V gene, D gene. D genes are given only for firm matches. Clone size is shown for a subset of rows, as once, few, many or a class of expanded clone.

CDR3 protein: CASSFGLEGPQHF
CDR3 DNA: TGTGCCAGCAGTTTCGGACTGGAGGGGCCCCAGCATTTT
clone size: NA
J gene: TRBJ1-5
V gene: TRBV12-3/TRBV12-4
D gene: NA

CDR3 protein: CASSARLGQGKSDTQYF
CDR3 DNA: TGTGCCAGCAGCGCACGCCTCGGACAGGGGAAGTCAGATACGCAGTATTTT
clone size: NA
J gene: TRBJ2-3
V gene: TRBV11-3
D gene: TRBD1

CDR3 protein: CASSQRIRDSYGYTF
CDR3 DNA: TGCGCCAGCAGCCAGCGTATTAGGGACAGCTATGGCTACACCTTC
clone size: few
J gene: TRBJ1-2
V gene: TRBV4-3
D gene: TRBD1

CDR3 protein: CATRRTAYMNTEAFF
CDR3 DNA: TGTGCCACTCGCCGGACAGCCTATATGAACACTGAAGCTTTCTTT
clone size: NA
J gene: TRBJ1-1
V gene: TRBV10-3
D gene: NA

CDR3 protein: CAISERDQLNTEAFF
CDR3 DNA: TGTGCCATCAGTGAGCGGGACCAATTGAACACTGAAGCTTTCTTT
clone size: NA
J gene: TRBJ1-1
V gene: TRBV10-3
D gene: NA

CDR3 protein: CASGLDERNYGYTF
CDR3 DNA: TGTGCTAGTGGTTTGGACGAAAGAAACTATGGCTACACCTTC
clone size: few
J gene: TRBJ1-2
V gene: TRBV12-5
D gene: NA

CDR3 protein: CASSVQGGNTGKLFF
CDR3 DNA: TGTGCCAGCAGCGTACAGGGCGGGAACACCGGGAAGCTGTTTTTT
clone size: NA
J gene: TRBJ2-2
V gene: TRBV9
D gene: NA

CDR3 protein: CSASISATLHF
CDR3 DNA: TGCAGTGCCTCCATCTCGGCCACCCTCCACTTT
clone size: once
J gene: TRBJ1-6
V gene: TRBV20-1
D gene: NA

CDR3 protein: CASSPGQDSSMYF
CDR3 DNA: TGCGCCAGCAGCCCCGGGCAAGACTCTTCTATGTATTTT
clone size: NA
J gene: TRBJ2-3
V gene: TRBV5-1
D gene: NA

CDR3 protein: CASSLHQETQYF
CDR3 DNA: TGCGCCAGCAGCTTGCACCAAGAGACCCAGTACTTC
clone size: few
J gene: TRBJ2-5
V gene: TRBV5-1
D gene: NA

CDR3 protein: CSVLEYYEQYF
CDR3 DNA: TGCAGCGTTCTGGAATACTACGAGCAGTACTTC
clone size: NA
J gene: TRBJ2-7
V gene: TRBV29-1
D gene: NA

CDR3 protein: CASSFGDGEYNEQFF
CDR3 DNA: TGTGCCAGCAGTTTCGGGGACGGGGAGTACAATGAGCAGTTCTTC
clone size: NA
J gene: TRBJ2-1
V gene: TRBV6-5
D gene: NA

CDR3 protein: CASSPRADYNSPLHF
CDR3 DNA: TGCGCCAGCAGCCCGAGGGCTGATTATAATTCACCCCTCCACTTT
clone size: NA
J gene: TRBJ1-6
V gene: TRBV5-1
D gene: NA

CDR3 protein: CASSPETGSYEQYF
CDR3 DNA: TGTGCCAGCAGCCCAGAAACAGGTTCCTACGAGCAGTACTTC
clone size: NA
J gene: TRBJ2-7
V gene: TRBV7-2
D gene: NA

CDR3 protein: CASSESGLAGVWDTGELFF
CDR3 DNA: TGTGCCAGCAGTGAGTCGGGACTAGCGGGAGTATGGGACACCGGGGAGCTGTTTTTT
clone size: NA
J gene: TRBJ2-2
V gene: TRBV2
D gene: TRBD2

CDR3 protein: CASSPLGTGGQYF
CDR3 DNA: TGTGCCAGCAGCCCCCTTGGGACCGGCGGCCAGTACTTC
clone size: NA
J gene: TRBJ2-5
V gene: TRBV12-3/TRBV12-4
D gene: NA

CDR3 protein: CASSLGLAGVHF
CDR3 DNA: TGTGCCAGCAGCTTGGGACTAGCGGGGGTGCACTTC
clone size: NA
J gene: TRBJ2-1
V gene: TRBV5-6
D gene: TRBD2

CDR3 protein: CASSRQESGYTF
CDR3 DNA: TGTGCCAGCTCCCGACAGGAATCTGGCTACACCTTC
clone size: NA
J gene: TRBJ1-2
V gene: TRBV18
D gene: NA

CDR3 protein: CAAGRRETQYF
CDR3 DNA: TGTGCCGCGGGGCGCAGGGAGACCCAGTACTTC
clone size: NA
J gene: TRBJ2-5
V gene: TRBV6-5
D gene: NA

CDR3 protein: CSARGRRGAYEQYF
CDR3 DNA: TGCAGTGCACGAGGGAGGCGGGGGGCCTACGAGCAGTACTTC
clone size: NA
J gene: TRBJ2-7
V gene: TRBV20-1
D gene: TRBD2

CDR3 protein: CASSPSGGLTSTDTQYF
CDR3 DNA: TGTGCCAGCAGCCCTTCCGGGGGCCTTACTAGCACAGATACGCAGTATTTT
clone size: many
J gene: TRBJ2-3
V gene: TRBV9
D gene: NA

CDR3 protein: CSVGLLAGVPRDQYF
CDR3 DNA: TGCAGCGTTGGATTGTTAGCGGGAGTGCCGAGGGACCAGTACTTC
clone size: many
J gene: TRBJ2-5
V gene: TRBV29-1
D gene: TRBD2